The 14 T cell receptor beta chains in this list originate from one sample, sequenced in a study of OX40 agonist ivuxolimab in advanced cancers. Sequencing was performed with immunoSEQ multiplex PCR; in TCRdb, only in-frame clones are kept and a portion is missing. The table shows about 22,000 clones, with 88% occurring only once. The sequencing here drew on CD4+ or CD8+ T cells sorted from blood, taken in a trial of the OX40 agonist ivuxolimab. The receptors stem from an adult with an advanced solid tumor such as melanoma, head and neck, liver or kidney cancer.

The rearrangement joins TRBV9 to TRBJ1-2; 8 bases fit TRBD1. CDR1 and CDR2 from the germline V gene are SGDLS and YYNGEE. The ends lost 3 bases at V and 5 bases at J; junction bases unmatched: 24. The CDR3 contains 20 residues. CDR3 region: CASSGRTGSSMSRVPYGYTF. DNA for the CDR3: TGTGCCAGCAGCGGAAGGACAGGGAGTTCTATGTCGAGGGTCCCATATGGCTACACCTTC. Combining the CDR3 with reference TRBV9 and TRBJ1-2 gives the whole variable domain DSGVTQTPKHLITATGQRVTLRCSPRSGDLSVYWYQQSLDQGLQFLIQYYNGEERAKGNILERFSAQQFPDLHSELNLSSLELGDSALYFCASSGRTGSSMSRVPYGYTFGSGTRLTVV.

The chain uses TRBV7-2 and TRBJ2-2; a weak D match, TRBD1 (6 bases). The germline V gene encodes CDR1 SGHTA and CDR2 FQGNSA. The CDR3 runs to 15 residues. Trimming removed 4 bases at V and 4 bases at J, with 13 bases between. The CDR3 DNA sequence: TGTGCCAGCAGCTCACCACAGGGTACCACCGGGGAGCTGTTTTTT. It codes for CASSSPQGTTGELFF.

The J gene is TRBJ2-2, the V gene TRBV7-6, with D maybe TRBD1 (5 bases). Germline CDR1 reads SGHVS; CDR2 reads FNYEAQ. The CDR3 sequence is 14 residues long. V dropped 2 bases and J dropped 5 bases, with 9 bases sitting between them. CDR3 nucleotide sequence: TGTGCCAGCAGCTTAACAGGCGAAACCGGGGAGCTGTTTTTT. As protein: CASSLTGETGELFF.

The V call is TRBV2, the J call TRBJ2-1; D unclear. Germline V gives CDR1 SNHLY, CDR2 FYNNEI. V dropped 6 bases and J dropped 0 bases, with 9 bases sitting between them. The CDR3 is made up of 14 amino acids. CDR3 nucleotides: TGTGCCAGCAGACCCTGGGGCTCCTACAATGAGCAGTTCTTC. It codes for CASRPWGSYNEQFF.

In DNA form, the CDR3 reads TGTGCCAGCTCACCGCCCAGCGGGAGCTCCTACGAGCAGTACTTC. It specifies CASSPPSGSSYEQYF. The chain uses TRBV18 and TRBJ2-7, with 8 positions matching TRBD2. Germline values: CDR1 KGHSH, CDR2 LQKENI. The CDR3 is 15 amino acids. The J segment lost 0 bases and the V segment lost 3 bases, leaving 4 bases of the junction unmatched.

V gene TRBV11-1 combines with J gene TRBJ2-1, with TRBD1 matching 10 bases. The CDR3 totals 16 residues. Trimming at V came to 2 bases and at J to 8 bases, leaving 9 bases not matched to a gene. Germline values: CDR1 SGHAT, CDR2 FQDESV (reference sequence). The CDR3 here is CASSLRGGQGSDEQFF. The CDR3 bases are TGTGCCAGCAGCTTAAGAGGGGGACAGGGGAGCGATGAGCAGTTCTTC.

The J gene is TRBJ2-1, the V gene TRBV7-9; TRBD1 matches at 7 bases. The CDR3 totals 16 residues. The trim removed 4 bases at V and 0 bases at J, leaving 6 bases unmatched. Germline-derived CDR1 and CDR2 are SEHNR and FQNEAQ (reference sequence). The CDR3 spells CASSWDSLGSYNEQFF. The CDR3 DNA reads as TGTGCCAGCAGCTGGGACAGCCTGGGCTCCTACAATGAGCAGTTCTTC.

This clone is medium-sized in the sample. The V call is TRBV7-9, the J call TRBJ2-3; 7 positions agree with TRBD2. V lost 2 bases to trimming and J lost 2 bases; unmatched junction nucleotides: 7. Germline V lookup: CDR1 SEHNR, CDR2 FQNEAQ (reference sequence). The CDR3 is made up of 16 amino acids. As DNA, the CDR3 is TGTGCCAGCAGCTTAATCGGGGAGGGCCTCACAGATACGCAGTATTTT. Its translation is CASSLIGEGLTDTQYF. The full variable domain, rest sourced from reference TRBV7-9 and TRBJ2-3, is DTGVSQNPRHKITKRGQNVTFRCDPISEHNRLYWYRQTLGQGPEFLTYFQNEAQLEKSRLLSDRFSAERPKGSFSTLEIQRTEQGDSAMYLCASSLIGEGLTDTQYFGPGTRLTVL.

The rearrangement joins TRBV27 to TRBJ2-3; TRBD2 matches at 11 bases. The CDR3 runs 18 residues. Germline lookup yields CDR1 MNHEY and CDR2 SMNVEV (reference sequence). The trim removed 4 bases at V and 3 bases at J, leaving 12 bases unmatched. The CDR3 reads CASSSTPVAGGPTDTQYF. CDR3 coding DNA: TGTGCCAGCAGTTCGACGCCAGTAGCGGGAGGGCCAACAGATACGCAGTATTTT.

V usage is TRBV7-2 and J usage is TRBJ1-5; D is undetermined. CDR3 length: 15 amino acids. Germline V gene lookup returns CDR1 SGHTA and CDR2 FQGNSA. V dropped 5 bases and J dropped 5 bases, with 16 bases sitting between them. CDR3 DNA sequence: TGTGCCAGCAGCCCGAACAGAAGGTTCCATCAGCCCCAGCATTTT. This gives the protein CASSPNRRFHQPQHF.

The V and J genes are TRBV11-1 and TRBJ2-1; D is tentatively TRBD1 or TRBD2 (5 bases each). Trimming took 5 bases from V and 3 from J, leaving 11 bases between them. The germline V gene has CDR1 SGHAT and CDR2 FQDESV (reference sequence). The CDR3 is made up of 14 amino acids. The CDR3 here is CASSARDRYNEQFF. CDR3 nucleotide sequence: TGTGCCAGCAGCGCCCGGGACCGCTACAATGAGCAGTTCTTC.

The CDR3 loop reads CATSSAVGRYGYTF. For the CDR3, the DNA is TGTGCCACCAGCTCAGCGGTGGGGAGGTATGGCTACACCTTC. The genes are TRBV15 and TRBJ1-2, with D uncertain. The CDR3 runs to 14 residues. Germline V gives CDR1 LNHNV, CDR2 YYDKDF (reference sequence). V gave up 5 bases and J gave up 5 bases, with 15 bases separating them.

The chain carries TRBV29-1 and TRBJ2-6; D is undetermined. The germline gives CDR1 SQVTM, CDR2 ANQGSEA. V was trimmed by 3 bases and J by 0 bases, leaving 6 bases between them. CDR3 length equals 14 residues. CDR3 nucleotide sequence: TGCAGCGTTGAGTTCGACTCTGGGGCCAACGTCCTGACTTTC. As protein: CSVEFDSGANVLTF.

J is TRBJ2-1 and V is TRBV7-9, with TRBD2 matching 11 bases. V was clipped by 4 bases and J by 8 bases; unmatched bases: 7. The CDR3 sequence is 15 residues long. The V gene's germline CDR1 is SEHNR and CDR2 FQNEAQ (reference sequence). This chain's CDR3 is CASSSLAGVIHEQFF. The DNA for the CDR3 is TGTGCCAGCAGCTCACTAGCGGGAGTCATCCATGAGCAGTTCTTC.